The 18 T cell receptor beta chains in this list originate from one sample, sequenced in a study of brain T cells in children with intractable seizures. Measured with immunoSEQ multiplex PCR; TCRdb has only the in-frame clones, and not every one. The sample yields about 340,000 clones, about 93% seen once. Time point specified: blood from clinic visit 5 months post-surgery; TSC patient then seizure free. Sequenced here: peripheral blood, sampled less than 6 months after surgery. Receptor source: a boy younger than two with tuberous sclerosis and intractable seizures.

This clone was picked up one time. The rearrangement links TRBV30 to TRBJ2-5; no definite D call. The germline V gene has CDR1 GTSNPN and CDR2 SVGIG (reference sequence). V gave up 3 bases and J gave up 13 bases, with 15 bases separating them. CDR3 length: 11 amino acids. Written as DNA, the CDR3 is TGTGCCTGGAGAGTACAAGCTCGGTTGTACTTC. It specifies CAWRVQARLYF.

The chain links TRBV9 to TRBJ2-1; D is undetermined. The V end was cut by 0 bases, the J end by 8 bases, with 12 bases between. Germline CDR1 SGDLS, CDR2 YYNGEE. The CDR3 length is 14 residues. CDR3 sequence (DNA): TGTGCCAGCAGCGTAGCCCCTGGATACCATGAGCAGTTCTTC. Translation gives CASSVAPGYHEQFF.

The chain has TRBV7-9 and TRBJ1-4, with 8 bases identical to TRBD1. The ends lost 5 bases at V and 7 bases at J; junction bases unmatched: 9. Germline CDR1 SEHNR, CDR2 FQNEAQ (reference sequence). The CDR3 covers 15 residues. CDR3 nucleotides: TGTGCCAGCAGCCCCGGGGACAGGTTTGGTGAAAAACTGTTTTTT. This translates into CASSPGDRFGEKLFF.

The J gene is TRBJ1-1, the V gene TRBV15, with TRBD1 identical over 7 bases. The CDR3 length is 15 residues. The germline gives CDR1 LNHNV, CDR2 YYDKDF (reference sequence). V shed 1 base and J 6 bases; nucleotides not matched to a gene: 8. The CDR3 region is CATSRVDRDWAEAFF. CDR3 nucleotide sequence: TGTGCCACCAGCAGAGTCGACAGGGATTGGGCTGAAGCTTTCTTT.

The gene calls are TRBV9 and TRBJ1-3; weak D call: TRBD1 (6 bases). The germline gives CDR1 SGDLS, CDR2 YYNGEE. The CDR3 consists of 18 residues. Trimming shortened V by 4 bases and J by 0 bases, and 20 bases separated the two germline ends. This chain's CDR3 is CASSRGGAPILSGNTIYF. The CDR3 coding sequence is TGTGCCAGCAGCAGAGGGGGGGCCCCAATCCTCTCTGGAAACACCATATATTTT.

The genes are TRBV7-9 and TRBJ2-7; D possibly matches TRBD1 or TRBD2 (6 bases each). The V gene's germline CDR1 is SEHNR and CDR2 FQNEAQ (reference sequence). V was pared by 4 bases and J by 2 bases, with 12 bases between. The CDR3 loop spans 14 amino acids. CDR3 protein: CASSSTGGPYEQYF. The CDR3 nucleotides read TGTGCCAGCAGCTCGACCGGGGGCCCCTACGAGCAGTACTTC.

V usage is TRBV5-1 and J usage is TRBJ2-3, with D unresolved. The germline CDR1 and CDR2 sequences are SGHRS and YFSETQ. This CDR3 has 10 amino acids. Trimming took 9 bases from V and 1 from J, leaving 3 bases between them. CDR3 loop: CANGTDTQYF. For the CDR3, the DNA is TGCGCCAACGGCACAGATACGCAGTATTTT.

This rearrangement joins TRBV30 to TRBJ2-2, with D perhaps matching TRBD1 (6 bases). Trimming took 0 bases from V and 0 from J, leaving 11 bases between them. Germline V gives CDR1 GTSNPN, CDR2 SVGIG (reference sequence). This CDR3 region has 16 residues. The CDR3 protein is CAWSVFSGANTGELFF. CDR3 DNA sequence: TGTGCCTGGAGTGTGTTCTCAGGGGCGAACACCGGGGAGCTGTTTTTT.

The V and J genes are TRBV5-1 and TRBJ2-5; possible D gene TRBD2, 5 bases. The V gene's germline CDR1 is SGHRS and CDR2 YFSETQ. The ends were cut back, 3 bases at V and 2 bases at J, with 11 bases in the middle. This CDR3 is built from 14 residues. The CDR3 bases are TGCGCCAGCAGCTCCGGGATTTTACAAGAGACCCAGTACTTC. Its protein is CASSSGILQETQYF.

The rearrangement links TRBV28 to TRBJ2-2, with D perhaps TRBD2 (5 bases). Trimming took 6 bases from V and 7 from J, leaving 6 bases between them. Per germline, CDR1 MDHEN and CDR2 SYDVKM. The CDR3 loop spans 11 amino acids. The CDR3: CASRGSGELFF. The CDR3 region has the DNA TGTGCCAGCAGGGGGAGCGGGGAGCTGTTTTTT.

V and J are TRBV10-2 and TRBJ2-1; 8 nucleotides align to TRBD2. CDR3 length equals 17 residues. Trimming removed 2 bases from V and 2 bases from J; junction bases left unmatched: 8. Germline loops: CDR1 WSHSY, CDR2 SAAADI. This chain's CDR3 is CASSEVFGRAPYNEQFF. Written as DNA, the CDR3 is TGCGCCAGCAGTGAGGTTTTCGGGAGGGCCCCCTACAATGAGCAGTTCTTC.

The V gene is TRBV24-1, the J gene TRBJ1-2, with a tentative D call TRBD1 (6 bases). This CDR3 has 15 amino acids. The germline V and J ends were trimmed by 4 bases and 2 bases, with 13 bases remaining between them. CDR1 KGHDR and CDR2 SFDVKD come from the germline V gene. CDR3 bases: TGTGCCACCAGTGAAACCGGGACACCGAACTATGGCTACACCTTC. Translation: CATSETGTPNYGYTF.

The genes are TRBV15 and TRBJ1-6; D is ambiguous. Germline CDR1 is LNHNV and CDR2 is YYDKDF (reference sequence). Between the trimmed V and J ends, which lost 2 bases and 5 bases, there was a span of 10 bases. This CDR3 is built from 15 residues. The CDR3, as DNA: TGTGCCACCAGCAGAAGCTACTTGAATAATTCACCCCTCCACTTT. Amino acids: CATSRSYLNNSPLHF.

The chain employs TRBV5-8 and TRBJ2-2; 11 nucleotides line up with TRBD1. The trim removed 5 bases at V and 6 bases at J, leaving 3 bases unmatched. This CDR3 has 14 residues. The V gene's germline CDR1 is SGHTS and CDR2 YDEGEE. The CDR3 DNA reads TGTGCCAGCAGGGGACAGGGGGAATCCGGGGAGCTGTTTTTT. It encodes CASRGQGESGELFF. Together with reference TRBV5-8 and TRBJ2-2, the CDR3 gives the full variable domain: EAGVTQSPTHLIKTRGQQATLRCSPISGHTSVYWYQQALGLGLQFLLWYDEGEERNRGNFPPRFSGRQFPNYSSELNVNALELEDSALYLCASRGQGESGELFFGEGSRLTVL.

The chain carries TRBV4-1 and TRBJ2-1; 9 bases are a match to TRBD2. CDR3 size: 17 residues. CDR1 is MGHRA and CDR2 is YSYEKL in the germline V gene. Unmatched junction bases numbered 14, after V lost 1 base and J lost 10 bases. The CDR3 nucleotides are TGCGCCAGCAGCCAAGTTGGGCTAGCGGGACCTCTAATAGAGCAGTTCTTC. It yields the protein CASSQVGLAGPLIEQFF.

This rearrangement joins TRBV7-9 to TRBJ2-1; weak D call: TRBD1 (5 bases). Germline V gene data show CDR1 as SEHNR and CDR2 as FQNEAQ (reference sequence). Trimming shortened V by 1 base and J by 9 bases, and 16 bases separated the two germline ends. CDR3 length: 15 amino acids. The CDR3 region is CASSLGQGGVAEQFF. In nucleotides, the CDR3 is TGTGCCAGCAGCTTAGGGCAGGGTGGGGTCGCTGAGCAGTTCTTC.

The rearrangement joins TRBV4-1 to TRBJ2-3, with TRBD2 matching 8 bases. This CDR3 spans 16 amino acids. CDR1 MGHRA and CDR2 YSYEKL come from the germline V gene. V lost 0 bases, J lost 7 bases, and 9 bases stayed unmatched. The CDR3 DNA follows: TGCGCCAGCAGCCAAGAGGGGACTAGGAACGTGAATACGCAGTATTTT. It is translated as CASSQEGTRNVNTQYF.

The chain has TRBV5-1 and TRBJ1-1, with TRBD1 matching 7 bases. The CDR3 is made up of 15 amino acids. The V segment lost 5 bases and the J segment 0 bases; nucleotides outside the gene matches: 7. Germline loops: CDR1 SGHRS, CDR2 YFSETQ. The CDR3 protein is CASSHSQGMNTEAFF. The CDR3, as DNA: TGCGCCAGCAGTCACTCACAGGGGATGAACACTGAAGCTTTCTTT.